A single sample gave rise to the 5 T cell receptor beta chains below, sequenced in a study of blood T cell repertoires in COVID-19. The table came from immunoSEQ multiplex PCR; TCRdb's copy has only in-frame clones and leaves some out. This table has around 230,000 clones, roughly 87% appearing once. The material sequenced was PBMCs or T cells enriched from blood (not recorded which). These receptor sequences come from a man aged 18 to 29 with acute COVID-19.

The chain employs TRBV27 and TRBJ1-4, with TRBD1 matching over 7 bases. V shed 6 bases and J 7 bases; nucleotides not matched to a gene: 5. Germline loops: CDR1 MNHEY, CDR2 SMNVEV (reference sequence). The CDR3 extends over 13 amino acids. Written as DNA, the CDR3 is TGTGCCAGCAGCCCCACAGGGGTTGAAAAACTGTTTTTT. Protein sequence: CASSPTGVEKLFF.

This chain joins TRBV11-2 and TRBJ1-1; D is ambiguous. CDR3 length: 14 residues. CDR1 and CDR2 (germline): SGHAT, FQNNGV. Trimming took off 1 base at V and 0 bases at J, with 6 bases between the two ends. The CDR3, as DNA: TGTGCCAGCAGCTTAGTAACGGTGAACACTGAAGCTTTCTTT. Translating it yields CASSLVTVNTEAFF.

V gene TRBV4-2 combines with J gene TRBJ1-6, with no clear D. Germline assignment: CDR1 LGHNA and CDR2 YNFKEQ. The V and J ends lost 0 bases and 0 bases respectively, with 6 bases between them. The CDR3 has 16 amino acids. Here the CDR3 DNA reads TGTGCCAGCAGCCAAGAACGGAGCTCCTATAATTCACCCCTCCACTTT. It translates to CASSQERSSYNSPLHF.

V is TRBV11-2 and J is TRBJ2-5; TRBD1 matches at 9 bases. Germline V lookup: CDR1 SGHAT, CDR2 FQNNGV. Trimming removed 5 bases from V and 5 bases from J; junction bases left unmatched: 12. There are 16 residues in the CDR3. In DNA form, the CDR3 reads TGTGCCAGCAGCACCCGGACAGGGGATACAAGGGAGACCCAGTACTTC. Protein: CASSTRTGDTRETQYF.

The V and J genes are TRBV15 and TRBJ1-2; the D gene is possibly TRBD1 (6 bases). Per germline, CDR1 LNHNV and CDR2 YYDKDF (reference sequence). Trimming stripped 3 bases from V and 4 bases from J, with 18 bases between. The CDR3 sequence is 16 residues long. CDR3 sequence reads: CATSSRKRDIPYGYTF. In nucleotides, the CDR3 is TGTGCCACCAGCAGTAGGAAACGGGACATACCCTATGGCTACACCTTC.